This entry features one T cell receptor beta chain sequence. It was from 20,000 to 1,000,000 sorted cells, with 10%, 30% or 50% RNA, that naive CD8 libraries came. TCRdb recomputed calls from the PCR reads with MiXCR, one row per CDR3 protein. The sample consists of hundreds of thousands of distinct CDR3 sequences, about 25% of them appearing once. Trimming left V 6 bases short and J 2 bases short, with 18 bases between. This CDR3 has 15 amino acids. The germline gives CDR1 DFQATT, CDR2 SNEGSKA (reference sequence). This specimen comes from a study of molecular identifiers for immune sequencing clone quantification.

The chain combines TRBV20-1 with TRBJ2-3; D not certain. Input material: naive CD8+ T cells from blood, with Jurkat cell RNA spiked in. Stated subset: FACS-sorted CD8+CD4-CCR7+CD45RA+ naive T cells. The TCR sequence derives from a human donor in good health. Some libraries in this study had Jurkat cell RNA spiked in. The CDR3 nucleotides read TGCAGTGCCCCGGCAGGACGGCCAAACACAGATACGCAGTATTTT. It codes for CSAPAGRPNTDTQYF.